This T cell receptor beta chain is drawn from a study of T cell responses to AZD1222 COVID-19 vaccine. Study-level findings and limits: Clonal diversity was possibly underestimated, and white British individuals and females predominated among donors. Variant regions that are unmutated are reportedly the target of nearly half of spike-specific TCRs. Increased Spike-specific TCR breadth and depth were observed after two AZD1222 doses.

About this clone: The antigen remains undetermined. Other DNA variants within this sample encode the same CDR3.

Germline V CDR1 and CDR2: LNHDA, SQIVND (reference sequence). Between the trimmed V and J ends, which lost 6 bases and 0 bases, there was a span of 3 bases. The CDR3 consists of 13 residues. Only in-frame clones appear in the TCRdb table, and some are missing; sequencing was by immunoSEQ multiplex PCR. The repertoire consists of more than 100,000 clones, with around 90% occurring once and the leading ten covering around 2.6%. The sequence was collected from an adult who received the AZD1222 COVID-19 vaccine. This chain joins TRBV19 and TRBJ2-6; no firm D call. Sample: peripheral blood, taken 28 days after the second AZD1222 dose. CDR3 loop: CASRSSGANVLTF. Here the CDR3 DNA reads TGTGCCAGTAGGAGCTCTGGGGCCAACGTCCTGACTTTC. Full variable domain (outside the CDR3, taken from reference TRBV19 and TRBJ2-6): DGGITQSPKYLFRKEGQNVTLSCEQNLNHDAMYWYRQDPGQGLRLIYYSQIVNDFQKGDIAEGYSVSREKKESFPLTVTSAQKNPTAFYLCASRSSGANVLTFGAGSRLTVL.